These 29 T cell receptor beta chains were sequenced from one sample in a study of OX40 agonist ivuxolimab in advanced cancers. Method: immunoSEQ multiplex PCR; TCRdb's copy keeps in-frame clones and lacks some. There are 70,000 to 95,000 clones in the sample; 84% occur only once, and 6% to 8.5% lies in the top ten. This material consisted of CD4+ or CD8+ T cells sorted from blood, taken in a trial of the OX40 agonist ivuxolimab. These receptors all come from an adult with an advanced solid tumor such as melanoma, head and neck, liver or kidney cancer.

The J gene is TRBJ1-2, the V gene TRBV2, with TRBD1 matching over 8 bases. V shed 2 bases, J shed 2 bases, and the junction held 7 bases outside the gene matches. Per the germline V gene, CDR1 is SNHLY and CDR2 is FYNNEI. The length of the CDR3 is 16 residues. The CDR3 reads CASSESDRGENYGYTF. CDR3 DNA: TGTGCCAGCAGTGAATCCGACAGGGGTGAGAACTATGGCTACACCTTC.

The V call is TRBV10-3, the J call TRBJ2-3; D is perhaps TRBD1 (6 bases). Germline CDR1 and CDR2: ENHRY and SYGVKD. The V gene lost 4 bases and the J gene lost 2 bases, with 7 bases spanning the gap. The CDR3 is made up of 13 amino acids. CDR3 nucleotide sequence: TGTGCCATCAGTGGGACAGACACAGATACGCAGTATTTT. It specifies CAISGTDTDTQYF.

This clone was seen a handful of times. J is TRBJ2-2 and V is TRBV6-5, with D possibly being TRBD1 (6 bases). This CDR3 is built from 16 residues. V was trimmed by 2 bases and J by 0 bases, leaving 10 bases between them. Germline CDR1 MNHEY, CDR2 SVGAGI. The CDR3 protein is CASSYGTFANTGELFF. In DNA, the CDR3 is TGTGCCAGCAGTTACGGGACATTCGCGAACACCGGGGAGCTGTTTTTT.

The V and J genes are TRBV6-1 and TRBJ1-2; perhaps TRBD1 as D (5 bases). V was trimmed by 4 bases and J by 6 bases, leaving 21 bases between them. The CDR3 has 16 amino acids. CDR1 is MNHNS and CDR2 is SASEGT in the germline V gene. CDR3 sequence (DNA): TGTGCCAGCAGTGGTTCCCATGGGGCGTATGAGAATGGCTACACCTTC. It encodes CASSGSHGAYENGYTF.

V usage is TRBV5-1 and J usage is TRBJ1-3; 7 positions match TRBD1. This CDR3 region has 15 residues. The junction had 4 bases not matched to a gene; V was cut back by 4 bases and J by 0 bases. Germline V lookup: CDR1 SGHRS, CDR2 YFSETQ. CDR3 bases: TGCGCCAGCAGCCCGGGACAGCTCTCTGGAAACACCATATATTTT. This translates into CASSPGQLSGNTIYF.

The V call is TRBV14, the J call TRBJ1-1, with D unclear. Germline V lookup: CDR1 SGHDN, CDR2 FVKESK. This CDR3 is 15 amino acids long. Between the trimmed V and J ends, which lost 4 bases and 2 bases, there was a span of 14 bases. The CDR3 reads CASSLLPGANTEAFF. The CDR3 coding sequence is TGTGCCAGCAGCCTACTCCCGGGAGCTAACACTGAAGCTTTCTTT.

Here the CDR3 DNA reads TGTGCCAGCAGTACCTTCGCGGCCGACTACGAGCAGTACTTC. The encoded protein is CASSTFAADYEQYF. The genes are TRBV27 and TRBJ2-7; unclear D gene. The V gene lost 5 bases and the J gene lost 3 bases, with 14 bases spanning the gap. CDR1 and CDR2 (germline): MNHEY, SMNVEV (reference sequence). CDR3 length: 14 amino acids.

This chain connects TRBV7-2 to TRBJ2-5, with 8 bases matching TRBD2. The CDR3 runs to 18 residues. The germline gives CDR1 SGHTA, CDR2 FQGNSA. J was trimmed by 2 bases and V by 1 base; bases with no gene match: 12. CDR3 residues: CASSLGRGSGGRQETQYF. In DNA, the CDR3 is TGTGCCAGCAGCTTAGGCCGAGGGAGCGGGGGCCGACAAGAGACCCAGTACTTC.

The V gene is TRBV7-2, the J gene TRBJ1-5; 10 nucleotides line up with TRBD1. Germline values: CDR1 SGHTA, CDR2 FQGNSA. The CDR3 sequence is 15 residues long. The J segment lost 4 bases and the V segment lost 6 bases, leaving 6 bases of the junction unmatched. CDR3 bases: TGTGCCAGCAGGTCAATGGGACAGGGGAATCAGCCCCAGCATTTT. Translation gives CASRSMGQGNQPQHF.

The chain employs TRBV27 and TRBJ2-1; 9 bases are a match to TRBD2. The CDR3 runs to 15 residues. V dropped 7 bases and J dropped 7; count of bases not matched to a gene: 11. From germline, CDR1 is MNHEY and CDR2 SMNVEV (reference sequence). CDR3 residues: CASKLVRGGRNEQFF. The DNA of the CDR3 is TGTGCCAGCAAGCTAGTGCGGGGGGGCCGGAATGAGCAGTTCTTC.

The gene calls are TRBV15 and TRBJ1-1; D remains unclear. This CDR3 has 14 amino acids. Trimming took off 1 base at V and 4 bases at J, with 10 bases between the two ends. Germline CDR1 and CDR2: LNHNV and YYDKDF (reference sequence). Here the CDR3 reads CATSRVGLSTEAFF. For the CDR3, the DNA is TGTGCCACCAGCAGAGTAGGGCTCTCCACTGAAGCTTTCTTT. Supplemented by reference TRBV15 and TRBJ1-1, the full variable domain reads DAMVIQNPRYQVTQFGKPVTLSCSQTLNHNVMYWYQQKSSQAPKLLFHYYDKDFNNEADTPDNFQSRRPNTSFCFLDIRSPGLGDTAMYLCATSRVGLSTEAFFGQGTRLTVV.

V and J are TRBV18 and TRBJ1-1; no definite D call. From germline, CDR1 is KGHSH and CDR2 LQKENI. The CDR3 contains 13 residues. V was clipped by 0 bases and J by 0 bases, with 2 bases between them. CDR3 DNA sequence: TGTGCCAGCTCACCACCGATGAACACTGAAGCTTTCTTT. It translates to CASSPPMNTEAFF. The full variable domain, rest sourced from reference TRBV18 and TRBJ1-1, is NAGVMQNPRHLVRRRGQEARLRCSPMKGHSHVYWYRQLPEEGLKFMVYLQKENIIDESGMPKERFSAEFPKEGPSILRIQQVVRGDSAAYFCASSPPMNTEAFFGQGTRLTVV.

This chain joins TRBV18 and TRBJ2-5; 10 nucleotides match TRBD2. The length of the CDR3 is 14 residues. The germline CDR1 and CDR2 sequences are KGHSH and LQKENI. V gave up 3 bases and J gave up 8 bases; unmatched junction bases: 6. The CDR3 coding sequence is TGTGCCAGCTCACCCGGGACTAGCGACCGAACCCAGTACTTC. This encodes CASSPGTSDRTQYF. Full variable domain (outside the CDR3, taken from reference TRBV18 and TRBJ2-5): NAGVMQNPRHLVRRRGQEARLRCSPMKGHSHVYWYRQLPEEGLKFMVYLQKENIIDESGMPKERFSAEFPKEGPSILRIQQVVRGDSAAYFCASSPGTSDRTQYFGPGTRLLVL.

This chain connects TRBV19 to TRBJ1-5, with no clear D. This CDR3 is built from 14 residues. Germline CDR1 is LNHDA and CDR2 is SQIVND (reference sequence). The germline V and J ends were trimmed by 5 bases and 0 bases, with 8 bases remaining between them. CDR3 protein: CASSDGLSNQPQHF. In nucleotides, the CDR3 is TGTGCCAGTAGTGACGGGCTTAGCAATCAGCCCCAGCATTTT.

The chain uses TRBV27 and TRBJ2-7, with D perhaps TRBD2 (6 bases). V was trimmed by 1 base and J by 7 bases, leaving 8 bases between them. This CDR3 comprises 12 residues. Per the germline V gene, CDR1 is MNHEY and CDR2 is SMNVEV (reference sequence). CDR3 amino acids: CASSLLGREQYF. In nucleotides, the CDR3 is TGTGCCAGCAGTTTATTAGGGAGGGAGCAGTACTTC.

The chain links TRBV27 to TRBJ1-4; 9 positions agree with TRBD1. Germline V gene sequence: CDR1 MNHEY, CDR2 SMNVEV (reference sequence). The CDR3 has 17 residues. V was clipped by 3 bases and J by 2 bases; unmatched bases: 7. CDR3 sequence (DNA): TGTGCCAGCAGTTTGGGACAGGGCTTTGGGACTAATGAAAAACTGTTTTTT. Amino acids: CASSLGQGFGTNEKLFF.

In nucleotides, the CDR3 is TGTGCCAGCAGCCAAGGACCAACAGTCACCGGGGAGCTGTTTTTT. Translating it yields CASSQGPTVTGELFF. The V and J genes are TRBV4-2 and TRBJ2-2, with D unclear. Germline V gives CDR1 LGHNA, CDR2 YNFKEQ. The CDR3 sequence is 15 residues long. The V end lost 1 base, the J end lost 4 bases, and 10 bases lay between the germline ends.

V gene TRBV27 combines with J gene TRBJ2-7, with TRBD2 identical over 7 bases. After removal of 2 bases from V and 2 bases from J, the junction contained 9 bases not matched to a gene. Germline CDR1 MNHEY, CDR2 SMNVEV (reference sequence). The CDR3 is made up of 16 amino acids. Written as DNA, the CDR3 is TGTGCCAGCAGTTTAACCGGGCTAGCGGCTACCTACGAGCAGTACTTC. Protein sequence: CASSLTGLAATYEQYF.

The rearrangement links TRBV5-6 to TRBJ2-7, with D hard to call. Trimming removed 4 bases at V and 3 bases at J, with 20 bases between. The CDR3 is made up of 16 amino acids. The germline V gene encodes CDR1 SGHDT and CDR2 YYEEEE. CDR3 sequence: CASSPQAVTSRYEQYV. For the CDR3, the DNA is TGTGCCAGCAGCCCCCAGGCAGTCACCTCCCGCTACGAGCAGTACGTC.

As DNA, the CDR3 is TGTGCCAGCAGCCAAGATAGGCGGGGGGCCTACAATGAGCAGTTCTTC. Protein sequence: CASSQDRRGAYNEQFF. The chain is built from TRBV4-2 and TRBJ2-1; 8 positions agree with TRBD2. V was clipped by 0 bases and J by 2 bases; unmatched bases: 3. The CDR3 spans 16 residues. Germline assignment: CDR1 LGHNA and CDR2 YNFKEQ.

The CDR3 nucleotides read TGTGCCAGCAGCCCCGCGGGGACAGGGCGCATCCTGACTTTC. Its protein product is CASSPAGTGRILTF. The chain combines TRBV7-8 with TRBJ2-6, with 9 positions matching TRBD1. V lost 5 bases and J lost 14; bases outside the gene matches: 10. The germline V gene encodes CDR1 SGHVS and CDR2 FQNEAQ. This CDR3 has 14 residues.

The chain links TRBV27 to TRBJ1-6; D not resolved. The CDR3 covers 16 residues. Germline V gene data show CDR1 as MNHEY and CDR2 as SMNVEV (reference sequence). V was pared by 4 bases and J by 4 bases, with 14 bases between. The CDR3 DNA reads TGTGCCAGCAGTTGGGCCCTACGAGGGTATAATTCACCCCTCCACTTT. Its protein product is CASSWALRGYNSPLHF.

The rearrangement uses TRBV5-8 and TRBJ1-5, with 7 bases aligning to TRBD1. In germline, CDR1 is SGHTS, CDR2 YDEGEE. The CDR3 has 17 amino acids. V lost 5 bases to trimming and J lost 4 bases; unmatched junction nucleotides: 15. CDR3 loop: CASSYPPGTEINQPQHF. DNA for the CDR3: TGTGCCAGCAGTTACCCTCCCGGGACAGAGATTAATCAGCCCCAGCATTTT.

This chain connects TRBV6-5 to TRBJ2-1; D is uncertain. The CDR3 contains 12 residues. Germline V gene lookup returns CDR1 MNHEY and CDR2 SVGAGI. V lost 0 bases and J 12 bases, leaving 9 bases between the germline ends. The CDR3 protein is CASSYSGAAQFF. CDR3 bases: TGTGCCAGCAGTTACTCTGGCGCTGCGCAGTTCTTC.

The chain links TRBV4-1 to TRBJ2-2; 10 bases agree with TRBD2. Germline V gene sequence: CDR1 MGHRA, CDR2 YSYEKL. This CDR3 region has 15 residues. J lost 6 bases, V lost 5 bases, and 6 bases had no gene match. CDR3: CASSFLAGGPGELFF. For the CDR3, the DNA is TGCGCCAGCAGCTTTTTAGCGGGGGGCCCCGGGGAGCTGTTTTTT.

In its sample, this clone was seen a few times. Additional DNA sequences in this sample encode the identical CDR3. The V call is TRBV20-1, the J call TRBJ1-1, with D uncertain. The germline V gene encodes CDR1 DFQATT and CDR2 SNEGSKA (reference sequence). V was trimmed by 5 bases and J by 4 bases, leaving 8 bases between them. There are 11 residues in the CDR3. CDR3 coding DNA: TGCAGTGCTGGCCGGAGCACTGAAGCTTTCTTT. It encodes CSAGRSTEAFF.

The chain has TRBV28 and TRBJ1-6, with a tentative D call TRBD1 (6 bases). Germline values: CDR1 MDHEN, CDR2 SYDVKM. Trimming shortened V by 4 bases and J by 8 bases, and 12 bases separated the two germline ends. This CDR3 spans 14 amino acids. CDR3 nucleotide sequence: TGTGCCAGCAGTTCGGTGGACAGCGATTCACCCCTCCACTTT. Translation: CASSSVDSDSPLHF.

The chain joins TRBV28 to TRBJ1-6; D is undetermined. In germline, CDR1 is MDHEN, CDR2 SYDVKM. The CDR3 consists of 14 residues. The V end was cut by 2 bases, the J end by 9 bases, with 11 bases between. The CDR3 is CASSLEFGTSPLHF. As DNA, the CDR3 is TGTGCCAGCAGTTTAGAATTCGGAACTTCACCCCTCCACTTT.

V and J are TRBV7-9 and TRBJ2-7; D is possibly TRBD2 (5 bases). The CDR3 is 14 amino acids. The V end lost 4 bases, the J end lost 3 bases, and 13 bases lay between the germline ends. CDR1 SEHNR and CDR2 FQNEAQ come from the germline V gene (reference sequence). CDR3 in amino acids: CASSSSGAVYEQYV. The CDR3 nucleotides read TGTGCCAGCAGCTCCTCCGGAGCGGTCTACGAGCAGTACGTC.